The sample holds one count of the clone carrying this TCR beta chain. The data belong to a study of OX40 agonist ivuxolimab in advanced cancers. This CDR3 is 11 amino acids long. Trimming cost V 10 bases and J 11 bases, with 17 bases left between them. Germline CDR1 is LNHDA and CDR2 is SQIVND (reference sequence). Sequencing was performed with immunoSEQ multiplex PCR; in TCRdb, only in-frame clones are kept and a portion is missing. This sample has tens of thousands of clones, with around 80% found just once. The receptor comes from an adult with an advanced solid tumor such as melanoma, head and neck, liver or kidney cancer. Specimen: CD4+ or CD8+ T cells sorted from blood, collected in a trial of the OX40 agonist ivuxolimab. V gene TRBV19 combines with J gene TRBJ1-1; D is possibly TRBD1 (5 bases). The CDR3 DNA sequence: TGTGCCAACCAGGTCGGCAGGGCCGCTTTCTTT. Its translation: CANQVGRAAFF.